The text below deals with one T cell receptor beta chain. CDR3 length equals 14 residues. Germline CDR1 reads LGHNA; CDR2 reads YSLEER. V dropped 1 base and J dropped 8 bases, with 11 bases sitting between them. The entry originates in a study of blood T cell repertoires in COVID-19. Study in general: Some COVID-19 samples were acute and others convalescent; all came from the United States, Italy and Spain. PBMCs, B-cell-depleted T cells, or T cells were the source of the cDNA or gDNA that made up the material.

As handled by the study authors: Estimation of nucleated cell counts relied on the amplification of reference gene primers. TCRdb keeps only in-frame clones here, not all; method: immunoSEQ multiplex PCR. The V and J calls and clone size are taken from that table; D and trimming were inferred from the DNA. Here the sample spans some 130,000 clones, around 79% being singletons. This rearrangement joins TRBV4-3 to TRBJ1-4, with D possibly being TRBD1 (6 bases). Sequencing was performed on peripheral blood. This receptor was taken from a man aged 55 to 69 with acute or convalescent COVID-19. CDR3 in amino acids: CASSQGQEREKLFF. Here the CDR3 DNA reads TGCGCCAGCAGCCAAGGACAGGAAAGGGAAAAACTGTTTTTT.